One and the same sample provided the 24 T cell receptor beta chains below, sequenced in a study of neoadjuvant anti-PD-1 for oral cavity cancer. Data came from immunoSEQ multiplex PCR; TCRdb stores just in-frame clones and leaves some out. The sample lists approximately 45,000 clones; 77% were seen once. Time point indicated: after neoadjuvant nivolumab, at surgical resection. Sequences were derived from PBMCs, sampled after nivolumab (anti-PD-1) treatment. These receptor sequences come from a person between 40 and 80 years old with oral cavity squamous cell carcinoma.

This chain links TRBV11-2 with TRBJ1-1, with D possibly matching TRBD1 (5 bases). Germline-derived CDR1 and CDR2 are SGHAT and FQNNGV. Between the trimmed V and J ends, which lost 3 bases and 2 bases, there was a span of 10 bases. This CDR3 is built from 14 residues. The CDR3 nucleotides read TGTGCCAGCAGCTTGGGCAGGGCTAACACTGAAGCTTTCTTT. Translating gives CASSLGRANTEAFF.

The rearrangement joins TRBV7-8 to TRBJ1-2, with 9 bases aligning to TRBD1. The germline gives CDR1 SGHVS, CDR2 FQNEAQ. The CDR3 consists of 14 residues. Trimming took 3 bases from V and 6 from J; bases not matched to a gene: 5. The CDR3 bases are TGTGCCAGCAGCTTTGACAGGGGGTGGAATGGCTACACCTTC. It codes for CASSFDRGWNGYTF.

This chain uses TRBV7-3 with TRBJ2-6; no clear D. Trimming took 1 base from V and 2 from J, leaving 9 bases between them. The CDR3 runs to 16 residues. The germline V gene has CDR1 SGHTA and CDR2 FQGTGA. CDR3 sequence: CASSLRSGTGANVLTF. CDR3 DNA: TGTGCCAGCAGCTTAAGGTCAGGAACTGGGGCCAACGTCCTGACTTTC.

This clone was seen only once. The DNA of the CDR3 is TGTGCCAGCAGCTACTCGGGGATCTACGAGCAGTACTTC. Residues: CASSYSGIYEQYF. V usage is TRBV27 and J usage is TRBJ2-7; perhaps TRBD2 as D (5 bases). Trimming pared 6 bases from V and 3 bases from J, leaving 12 bases between. The germline V gene encodes CDR1 MNHEY and CDR2 SMNVEV (reference sequence). The CDR3 runs 13 residues.

The chain carries TRBV9 and TRBJ2-2, with D tentatively TRBD2 (6 bases). The CDR3 runs 19 residues. V was trimmed by 1 base and J by 0 bases, leaving 19 bases between them. CDR1 is SGDLS, CDR2 YYNGEE, per germline. The CDR3 sequence: CASSVWGGRTSANTGELFF. The CDR3 region has the DNA TGTGCCAGCAGCGTATGGGGAGGCAGGACCTCCGCGAACACCGGGGAGCTGTTTTTT.

The rearrangement uses TRBV4-1 and TRBJ2-5; D perhaps matches TRBD2 (5 bases). Germline CDR1 MGHRA, CDR2 YSYEKL. Trimming stripped 0 bases from V and 1 base from J, with 9 bases between. This CDR3 contains 15 residues. The CDR3 nucleotides are TGCGCCAGCAGCCAAGACTGGCTAGCCCAAGAGACCCAGTACTTC. This encodes CASSQDWLAQETQYF.

This clone was observed once. J is TRBJ2-5 and V is TRBV11-2; perhaps TRBD1 as D (7 bases). The germline V and J ends were trimmed by 0 bases and 4 bases, with 12 bases remaining between them. Germline V gene data show CDR1 as SGHAT and CDR2 as FQNNGV. The CDR3 has 15 amino acids. The DNA for the CDR3 is TGTGCCAGCAGCTTAGAGGGCAGGGGGGTAGAGACCCAGTACTTC. Amino acids: CASSLEGRGVETQYF. The complete variable domain, with remaining parts taken from reference TRBV11-2 and TRBJ2-5, reads EAGVAQSPRYKIIEKRQSVAFWCNPISGHATLYWYQQILGQGPKLLIQFQNNGVVDDSQLPKDRFSAERLKGVDSTLKIQPAKLEDSAVYLCASSLEGRGVETQYFGPGTRLLVL.

The chain links TRBV7-8 to TRBJ2-1; perhaps TRBD2 as D (7 bases). This CDR3 region has 18 residues. Trimming removed 0 bases at V and 7 bases at J, with 22 bases between. The V gene's germline CDR1 is SGHVS and CDR2 FQNEAQ. Here the CDR3 reads CASSLAGMAAGQANEQFF. CDR3 coding DNA: TGTGCCAGCAGCTTAGCGGGTATGGCAGCGGGACAAGCTAATGAGCAGTTCTTC.

This clone has only a few counts. The chain links TRBV10-3 to TRBJ2-1; D is possibly TRBD2 (6 bases). Trimming took 5 bases from V and 9 from J, leaving 8 bases between them. Germline-derived CDR1 and CDR2 are ENHRY and SYGVKD. The CDR3 length is 11 residues. This CDR3 is CAISLGGEQFF. CDR3 coding DNA: TGTGCCATCAGTCTGGGGGGTGAGCAGTTCTTC.

V is TRBV7-2 and J is TRBJ2-1; 7 bases match TRBD2. CDR3 length: 16 amino acids. CDR1 and CDR2 (germline): SGHTA, FQGNSA. V lost 6 bases and J lost 5; bases outside the gene matches: 13. The CDR3 DNA sequence: TGTGCCAGCAGACGCCCCGGGAGGCAGGCACACAATGAGCAGTTCTTC. This codes for CASRRPGRQAHNEQFF.

This chain connects TRBV7-2 to TRBJ1-3; no reliable D call. Trimming shortened V by 4 bases and J by 0 bases, and 13 bases separated the two germline ends. CDR1 and CDR2 from the germline V gene are SGHTA and FQGNSA. This CDR3 comprises 16 residues. This CDR3 reads CASSSNPQSSGNTIYF. DNA for the CDR3: TGTGCCAGCAGCTCAAACCCTCAGAGCTCTGGAAACACCATATATTTT.

V and J are TRBV11-2 and TRBJ2-1; TRBD1 aligns across 8 bases. Germline loops: CDR1 SGHAT, CDR2 FQNNGV. The V gene end was trimmed by 3 bases and the J gene end by 5 bases; junction bases not matched to a gene: 12. The CDR3 loop spans 17 amino acids. CDR3 sequence: CASSFGPGQGPNNEQFF. CDR3 DNA sequence: TGTGCCAGCAGCTTTGGCCCCGGACAGGGCCCGAACAATGAGCAGTTCTTC.

The chain carries TRBV27 and TRBJ1-4; D gene ambiguous. The CDR3 contains 15 residues. Trimming stripped 3 bases from V and 8 bases from J, with 16 bases between. The germline CDR1 and CDR2 sequences are MNHEY and SMNVEV (reference sequence). CDR3 residues: CASSFRRARGEKLFF. The DNA of the CDR3 is TGTGCCAGCAGTTTCAGGAGGGCGCGAGGGGAAAAACTGTTTTTT.

This chain uses TRBV10-3 with TRBJ2-7; TRBD1 agrees at 8 bases. The ends lost 4 bases at V and 0 bases at J; junction bases unmatched: 11. Germline loops: CDR1 ENHRY, CDR2 SYGVKD. This CDR3 is 17 amino acids long. The CDR3 DNA reads as TGTGCCATCAGTGCTGGGCAGGGGGCTGGAATCTCCTACGAGCAGTACTTC. Translated: CAISAGQGAGISYEQYF.

The gene calls are TRBV6-5 and TRBJ1-4, with D unresolved. The CDR3 runs to 13 residues. The V gene's germline CDR1 is MNHEY and CDR2 SVGAGI. The V end lost 3 bases, the J end lost 7 bases, and 9 bases lay between the germline ends. The CDR3 is CASSYDLSEKLFF. The DNA for the CDR3 is TGTGCCAGCAGTTATGATTTGTCTGAAAAACTGTTTTTT.

V usage is TRBV15 and J usage is TRBJ2-1, with TRBD2 matching over 15 bases. With 11 bases clipped from V and 7 bases from J, the junction kept 9 bases outside the gene matches. The CDR3 has 15 residues. Germline loops: CDR1 LNHNV, CDR2 YYDKDF (reference sequence). The chain's CDR3 is CASGLAGGPRNEQFF. The CDR3 nucleotides are TGTGCCTCTGGACTAGCGGGAGGGCCGCGAAATGAGCAGTTCTTC.

The chain employs TRBV6-1 and TRBJ2-3; the D is unclear. V lost 4 bases, J lost 2 bases, and 10 bases lay in between. Germline CDR1 MNHNS, CDR2 SASEGT. This CDR3 has 14 amino acids. CDR3 sequence: CASSVRATTDTQYF. CDR3 coding DNA: TGTGCCAGCAGTGTAAGGGCCACCACAGATACGCAGTATTTT.

This rearrangement joins TRBV13 to TRBJ2-2, with D hard to call. CDR1 is PRHDT, CDR2 FYEKMQ, per germline (reference sequence). Trimming took 3 bases from V and 3 from J, leaving 8 bases between them. This CDR3 spans 14 amino acids. CDR3 DNA sequence: TGTGCCAGCAGCTTGGGTGGGGACACCGGGGAGCTGTTTTTT. It is translated as CASSLGGDTGELFF.

Of note for this clone: A junction boundary mismatches the germline segment, possibly from a read error. This chain joins TRBV27 and TRBJ2-7; the D gene is possibly TRBD1 (6 bases). Germline CDR1 and CDR2: MNHEY and SMNVEV (reference sequence). The CDR3 is made up of 14 amino acids. The CDR3 region has the DNA TGTGCCAGCAGCCCTGGACAGCGGATCTACGGGCAGTACTTC. It codes for CASSPGQRIYGQYF.

The rearrangement links TRBV2 to TRBJ1-5; D might be TRBD1 (5 bases). The CDR3 is 14 amino acids. Trimming removed 5 bases from V and 4 bases from J, with 12 bases in between. Germline V CDR1 and CDR2: SNHLY, FYNNEI. CDR3 region: CASSRREGNQPQHF. Written as DNA, the CDR3 is TGTGCCAGCAGTCGGAGGGAGGGGAATCAGCCCCAGCATTTT.

The chain links TRBV25-1 to TRBJ2-3; D uncertain. The length of the CDR3 is 14 residues. CDR1 and CDR2 from the germline V gene are MGHDK and SYGVNS. V was pared by 1 base and J by 3 bases, with 8 bases between. The CDR3 here is CASSEWSLTDTQYF. The CDR3, as DNA: TGTGCCAGCAGTGAATGGAGCTTAACAGATACGCAGTATTTT.

This clone was counted only a few times. The chain employs TRBV15 and TRBJ1-2; 8 nucleotides line up with TRBD1. Germline V gene lookup returns CDR1 LNHNV and CDR2 YYDKDF (reference sequence). The CDR3 is made up of 14 amino acids. The V segment lost 3 bases and the J segment 7 bases; nucleotides outside the gene matches: 7. For the CDR3, the DNA is TGTGCCACCAGCAGTAGGACAGGGCCAGGTGGCTACACCTTC. Protein product: CATSSRTGPGGYTF.

The gene calls are TRBV30 and TRBJ1-1; 8 bases align to TRBD1. The CDR3 is 15 amino acids. The V gene end was trimmed by 0 bases and the J gene end by 8 bases; junction bases not matched to a gene: 11. Germline CDR1 reads GTSNPN; CDR2 reads SVGIG (reference sequence). CDR3 DNA: TGTGCCTGGAGTGTACGGGGCAGGGGGCGCCCCGAAGCTTTCTTT. Protein: CAWSVRGRGRPEAFF.

This clone was observed a few times. This chain connects TRBV2 to TRBJ1-2, with D maybe TRBD1 (6 bases). CDR1 SNHLY and CDR2 FYNNEI come from the germline V gene. Trimming took off 3 bases at V and 7 bases at J, with 15 bases between the two ends. This CDR3 spans 14 amino acids. The CDR3 DNA is TGTGCCAGCAGTGATAGCAACAGGGTCGGTGGCTACACCTTC. This sequence encodes CASSDSNRVGGYTF.